Each of the 11 T cell receptor beta chains below was sequenced from the same sample in a study of regulatory T cells in long-lasting Graves disease. Time point of the sample: newly diagnosed GD, antithyroid drugs for less than 3 months. Extracted PBMC RNA gave rise to the TCR library. The authors built TCR beta libraries using iRepertoire HTBI primers and Arm-PCR of CDR3 regions. One entry per CDR3 protein, called by TCRdb with MiXCR from the multiplex PCR reads. The sample lists hundreds of thousands of distinct CDR3 sequences, over 15% occurring once. The same data also went into a second study, on T cells in Graves' hyperthyroidism and ophthalmopathy.

Specimen: peripheral blood mononuclear cells (PBMCs), collected at new diagnosis, from a patient treated with antithyroid drugs. These receptors were obtained from a man aged 40-55 years with Graves disease.

This clonotype was recorded at least ten times. V gene TRBV11-3 combines with J gene TRBJ2-7, with 7 nucleotides matching TRBD2. With 3 bases clipped from V and 2 bases from J, the junction kept 4 bases outside the gene matches. CDR3 length equals 14 residues. Germline V gives CDR1 SGHNT, CDR2 YENEEA. In nucleotides, the CDR3 is TGTGCCAGCAGCTTCAGCGGGGAGGCCTACGAGCAGTACTTC. This codes for CASSFSGEAYEQYF.

This clonotype showed up many times. This rearrangement joins TRBV9 to TRBJ2-2; D gene ambiguous. CDR3 length equals 13 residues. V was clipped by 0 bases and J by 3 bases, with 3 bases between them. Germline V gene sequence: CDR1 SGDLS, CDR2 YYNGEE. CDR3: CASSVVDTGELFF. In DNA, the CDR3 is TGTGCCAGCAGCGTAGTGGACACCGGGGAGCTGTTTTTT.

The chain carries TRBV9 and TRBJ1-4, with 7 bases identical to TRBD1. The junction had 7 bases not matched to a gene; V was cut back by 6 bases and J by 5 bases. The CDR3 is made up of 14 amino acids. Germline V gene lookup returns CDR1 SGDLS and CDR2 YYNGEE. The CDR3 is CASIPDRRNEKLFF. CDR3 DNA: TGTGCCAGCATCCCGGACAGGAGGAATGAAAAACTGTTTTTT.

In its sample, this clonotype was seen many times. The rearrangement links TRBV27 to TRBJ1-2; the match to TRBD1 covers 7 bases. Germline V gene data show CDR1 as MNHEY and CDR2 as SMNVEV (reference sequence). The junction had 1 base not matched to a gene; V was cut back by 2 bases and J by 1 base. The CDR3 covers 14 residues. This CDR3 is CASSLNRGNYGYTF. In DNA form, the CDR3 reads TGTGCCAGCAGTTTAAACAGGGGTAACTATGGCTACACCTTC.

This clonotype was detected only a few times. The CDR3: CASSPRQARGELFF. The CDR3 DNA reads as TGTGCCAGCAGCCCCCGACAGGCTCGCGGGGAGCTGTTTTTT. The rearrangement joins TRBV7-2 to TRBJ2-2; maybe TRBD1 (6 bases). Germline CDR1 SGHTA, CDR2 FQGNSA. There are 14 residues in the CDR3. V was pared by 5 bases and J by 7 bases, with 14 bases between.

In DNA, the CDR3 is TGCGCCAGCAGCTTCCGGACTAGCGGGGGGGACACAGATACGCAGTATTTT. This encodes CASSFRTSGGDTDTQYF. The gene calls are TRBV5-1 and TRBJ2-3; TRBD2 agrees at 15 bases. Trimming cost V 2 bases and J 2 bases; bases outside gene matches: 3. Germline V CDR1 and CDR2: SGHRS, YFSETQ. This CDR3 contains 17 residues.

Ten or more counts support this clonotype. This rearrangement joins TRBV4-1 to TRBJ1-6; tentative D call: TRBD1 (5 bases). The ends were cut back, 5 bases at V and 9 bases at J, with 17 bases in the middle. Germline CDR1 and CDR2: MGHRA and YSYEKL. The CDR3 totals 15 residues. CDR3 loop: CASSSPRGTSSPLHF. CDR3 coding DNA: TGCGCCAGCAGCTCACCCCGGGGGACGAGTTCACCCCTCCACTTT.

This clonotype was found many times. V usage is TRBV4-1 and J usage is TRBJ1-5; D gene unclear. V shed 2 bases and J shed 2 bases, with 7 bases lying between them. The germline CDR1 and CDR2 sequences are MGHRA and YSYEKL. The CDR3 runs 14 residues. CDR3 bases: TGCGCCAGCAGCCAATGGGTTCGCAATCAGCCCCAGCATTTT. Translated, it gives CASSQWVRNQPQHF.

The table lists this clonotype with many counts. V gene TRBV4-2 combines with J gene TRBJ2-7; D is undetermined. CDR1 and CDR2 from the germline V gene are LGHNA and YNFKEQ. Trimming shortened V by 0 bases and J by 4 bases, and 13 bases separated the two germline ends. This CDR3 contains 15 residues. CDR3 nucleotide sequence: TGTGCCAGCAGCCAAGAGAGTGGACCGAGTTACGAGCAGTACTTC. It yields the protein CASSQESGPSYEQYF.

This clonotype showed up many times. The genes are TRBV28 and TRBJ2-3; D might be TRBD1 (6 bases). V was clipped by 8 bases and J by 0 bases, with 24 bases between them. The CDR3 is 18 amino acids. Germline CDR1 MDHEN, CDR2 SYDVKM. The CDR3, as DNA: TGTGCCAGCCTGCCGCGGTGGACAGATATTCATAGCACAGATACGCAGTATTTT. Encoded protein: CASLPRWTDIHSTDTQYF.

This chain uses TRBV4-2 with TRBJ2-3; 7 bases are a match to TRBD2. The CDR3 contains 19 residues. CDR1 and CDR2 from the germline V gene are LGHNA and YNFKEQ. J lost 0 bases, V lost 0 bases, and 12 bases had no gene match. CDR3 in amino acids: CASSQDPALTGGSTDTQYF. The DNA for the CDR3 is TGTGCCAGCAGCCAAGATCCAGCTTTAACGGGGGGTAGCACAGATACGCAGTATTTT.